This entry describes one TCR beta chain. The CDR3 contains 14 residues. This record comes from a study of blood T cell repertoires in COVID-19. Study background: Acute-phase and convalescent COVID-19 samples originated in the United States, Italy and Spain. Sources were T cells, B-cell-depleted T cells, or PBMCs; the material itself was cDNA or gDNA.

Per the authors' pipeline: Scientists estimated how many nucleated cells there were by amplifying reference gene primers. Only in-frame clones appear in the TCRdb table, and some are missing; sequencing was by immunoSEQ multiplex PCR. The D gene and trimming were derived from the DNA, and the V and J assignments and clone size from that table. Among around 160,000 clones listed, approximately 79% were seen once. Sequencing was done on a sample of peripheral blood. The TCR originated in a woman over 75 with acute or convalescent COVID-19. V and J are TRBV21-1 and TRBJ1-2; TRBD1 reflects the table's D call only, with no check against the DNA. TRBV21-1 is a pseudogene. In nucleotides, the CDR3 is TGTGCCAGCACGGACAGGGTACCTAACTATGGCTACACCTTC. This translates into CASTDRVPNYGYTF.